This T cell receptor (beta chain) was observed in a study of T cells after somatic rescue of genetic block. This clone was seen a single time. Germline V gives CDR1 LNHDA, CDR2 SQIVND (reference sequence). V dropped 3 bases and J dropped 3 bases, with 6 bases sitting between them. The CDR3 is 13 amino acids. Data came from immunoSEQ multiplex PCR; TCRdb stores just in-frame clones and leaves some out. The sample yields some 15,000 clones, 70% to 85% seen once. The source of this sequence is a boy aged 10-17 years. The chain carries TRBV19 and TRBJ1-5; maybe TRBD1 (5 bases). Sequencing was done on a sample of peripheral blood mononuclear cells (PBMCs). The DNA of the CDR3 is TGTGCCAGTAGTATCAGGGACAATCAGCCCCAGCATTTT. Amino acids: CASSIRDNQPQHF.